Listed here are 19 T cell receptor beta chains from one sample, sequenced in a study of T cell repertoires in cytomegalovirus infection. TCRdb independently ran MiXCR on the reads; one entry per CDR3 protein. The data show 550,000 to 700,000 distinct CDR3 sequences, 40% seen once. These receptors are not linked to any known antigen. The source was cultured PBMCs, collected from culture after CMV antigen stimulation. The receptors come from a human donor in good health (CMV status not recorded). Some clones in this sample may be carry-over from other donors' samples.

This rearrangement joins TRBV7-2 to TRBJ2-1; 7 nucleotides align to TRBD2. Germline trimming cut 0 bases from V and 8 bases from J; bases unmatched to any gene: 13. From germline, CDR1 is SGHTA and CDR2 FQGNSA. This CDR3 region has 17 residues. This chain's CDR3 is CASSLAVSGPRGDEQFF. For the CDR3, the DNA is TGTGCCAGCAGCTTAGCGGTTAGCGGGCCGAGAGGGGATGAGCAGTTCTTC.

This clonotype has a handful of counts. V is TRBV6-6 and J is TRBJ1-2; D is ambiguous. Per the germline V gene, CDR1 is MNHNY and CDR2 is SVGAGI (reference sequence). This CDR3 is 13 amino acids long. The ends were cut back, 5 bases at V and 5 bases at J, with 12 bases in the middle. The CDR3 region is CASSPTSGYGYTF. The CDR3 nucleotides are TGTGCCAGCAGTCCCACTTCCGGGTATGGCTACACCTTC.

A word on this clonotype: Given a much more abundant clone one base away, this may be a read error. The chain combines TRBV7-4 with TRBJ1-1; D gene ambiguous. The germline gives CDR1 SGHVT, CDR2 SQSDAQ. The CDR3 has 13 amino acids. CDR3 amino acids: CASSLGGATEDFF. CDR3 DNA: TGTGCCAGCAGCTTAGGCGGAGCGACTGAAGATTTCTTT.

This clonotype showed up just a few times. This rearrangement joins TRBV7-6 to TRBJ2-2, with D hard to call. Germline V lookup: CDR1 SGHVS, CDR2 FNYEAQ. This CDR3 comprises 13 residues. Trimming took 4 bases from V and 3 from J, leaving 6 bases between them. The CDR3 coding sequence is TGTGCCAGCAGCTCCGCTTACACCGGGGAGCTGTTTTTT. Amino acids: CASSSAYTGELFF.

The chain carries TRBV2 and TRBJ2-3; no firm D call. The CDR3 runs 13 residues. The germline V gene has CDR1 SNHLY and CDR2 FYNNEI. V lost 3 bases to trimming and J lost 9 bases, with 13 bases between them. The CDR3, as DNA: TGTGCCAGCAGTGATTTAGTCTTTGGGACGCAGTATTTT. Amino acid sequence: CASSDLVFGTQYF.

The sample holds a few counts of this clonotype. V and J are TRBV6-1 and TRBJ2-6; D remains ambiguous. This CDR3 comprises 14 residues. The germline V and J ends were trimmed by 6 bases and 3 bases, with 9 bases remaining between them. The germline V gene has CDR1 MNHNS and CDR2 SASEGT. CDR3 coding DNA: TGTGCCAGCAGCCACCCCCTTGGGGCCAACGTCCTGACTTTC. Residues: CASSHPLGANVLTF.

This rearrangement joins TRBV6-1 to TRBJ2-5, with TRBD1 as a possible D gene (6 bases). Germline CDR1 is MNHNS and CDR2 is SASEGT. With 6 bases removed from V and 5 bases from J, the gap between germline ends came to 16 bases. The CDR3 sequence is 14 residues long. CDR3 sequence (DNA): TGTGCCAGCAGGACCGGGGTGGGGGCGGAGACCCAGTACTTC. Its translation is CASRTGVGAETQYF.

This clonotype was counted a single time. The chain employs TRBV4-1 and TRBJ1-4; 10 bases match TRBD1. The CDR3 covers 16 residues. V gave up 0 bases and J gave up 10 bases; unmatched junction bases: 8. The V gene's germline CDR1 is MGHRA and CDR2 YSYEKL. The CDR3 loop is CASSQDFGTGVGKLFF. As DNA, the CDR3 is TGCGCCAGCAGCCAAGATTTCGGGACAGGGGTTGGAAAACTGTTTTTT.

This chain uses TRBV6-1 with TRBJ2-3, with a possible D match to TRBD1 (6 bases). Per germline, CDR1 MNHNS and CDR2 SASEGT. This CDR3 comprises 16 residues. V was cut by 5 bases and J by 6 bases, with 21 bases left in between. CDR3: CASSPTPAGARDTQYF. CDR3 DNA: TGTGCCAGCAGTCCTACCCCAGCAGGGGCCAGGGATACGCAGTATTTT.

The V call is TRBV20-1, the J call TRBJ1-1; 7 bases align to TRBD1. CDR1 is DFQATT, CDR2 SNEGSKA, per germline (reference sequence). The CDR3 is made up of 14 amino acids. The junction had 13 bases not matched to a gene; V was cut back by 5 bases and J by 7 bases. As DNA, the CDR3 is TGCAGTGCTCGACGGTGGAGGGGGCGGAATGAAGCTTTCTTT. Translated, it gives CSARRWRGRNEAFF.

This chain joins TRBV11-2 and TRBJ1-4; the D gene is possibly TRBD1 (6 bases). Trimming took off 5 bases at V and 8 bases at J, with 15 bases between the two ends. This CDR3 spans 14 amino acids. The germline V gene has CDR1 SGHAT and CDR2 FQNNGV. The CDR3 region is CASSHTGLEEKLFF. The CDR3 DNA sequence: TGTGCCAGCAGCCACACAGGGTTGGAGGAAAAACTGTTTTTT.

The chain uses TRBV5-4 and TRBJ2-2; TRBD1 might be the D (5 bases). V was trimmed by 4 bases and J by 1 base, leaving 14 bases between them. CDR3 size: 16 residues. The germline V gene has CDR1 SGHNT and CDR2 YYREEE (reference sequence). The CDR3 DNA reads TGTGCCAGCAGCCCGGTGGGGCTATTGAACACCGGGGAGCTGTTTTTT. Translating it yields CASSPVGLLNTGELFF.

The chain combines TRBV19 with TRBJ1-5; D remains unclear. Looked up from germline, CDR1 is LNHDA and CDR2 is SQIVND (reference sequence). Deletions cut 5 bases from V and 4 bases from J, with 9 bases between. The CDR3 runs to 13 residues. The CDR3 region is CASSFPANQPQHF. The CDR3 nucleotides are TGTGCCAGTAGTTTCCCAGCTAATCAGCCCCAGCATTTT.

The chain has TRBV7-6 and TRBJ2-2; 8 bases agree with TRBD1. The V segment lost 7 bases and the J segment 0 bases; nucleotides outside the gene matches: 10. CDR1 and CDR2 (germline): SGHVS, FNYEAQ. The CDR3 is made up of 17 amino acids. CDR3 in amino acids: CASTLRTGIANTGELFF. CDR3 nucleotide sequence: TGTGCCAGCACCCTTCGGACAGGGATAGCGAACACCGGGGAGCTGTTTTTT.

The V call is TRBV28, the J call TRBJ2-1; D perhaps matches TRBD1 (6 bases). In germline, CDR1 is MDHEN, CDR2 SYDVKM. V was clipped by 5 bases and J by 5 bases, with 16 bases between them. The CDR3 totals 15 residues. CDR3 in amino acids: CASSPGTRGDNEQFF. CDR3 sequence (DNA): TGTGCCAGCAGTCCCGGAACCAGGGGAGACAATGAGCAGTTCTTC.

This clonotype occurred a few times. The rearrangement joins TRBV12-3 or TRBV12-4 to TRBJ1-5; TRBD1 aligns across 7 bases. The CDR3 has 17 residues. J lost 4 bases, V lost 6 bases, and 15 bases had no gene match. The CDR3 coding sequence is TGTGCCAGCAGCCCGGGGCAGGGGGGGGCTTATAATCAGCCCCAGCATTTT. This sequence encodes CASSPGQGGAYNQPQHF.

This clonotype was detected only once. The chain recombines TRBV10-3 with TRBJ2-1; 9 positions agree with TRBD2. The CDR3 totals 14 residues. V trimming: 6 bases; J trimming: 7 bases; junction bases outside the gene matches: 7. Per the germline V gene, CDR1 is ENHRY and CDR2 is SYGVKD. The CDR3 nucleotides are TGTGCCATCAGGGGGGCGGGGGGGCTTAATGAGCAGTTCTTC. Its protein is CAIRGAGGLNEQFF.

This clonotype has a handful of counts. The genes are TRBV25-1 and TRBJ2-1, with 10 bases aligning to TRBD2. V was pared by 10 bases and J by 0 bases, with 18 bases of the junction left unmatched. The CDR3 loop spans 19 amino acids. Per the germline V gene, CDR1 is MGHDK and CDR2 is SYGVNS. The CDR3: CANMGWSSGSPSSYNEQFF. CDR3 DNA sequence: TGTGCCAACATGGGGTGGTCTAGCGGGAGTCCAAGCTCCTACAATGAGCAGTTCTTC.

This clonotype was counted only a few times. The chain employs TRBV7-9 and TRBJ2-2; 8 bases map to TRBD1. After removal of 4 bases from V and 3 bases from J, the junction contained 7 bases not matched to a gene. The CDR3 covers 16 residues. CDR1 and CDR2 from the germline V gene are SEHNR and FQNEAQ (reference sequence). DNA for the CDR3: TGTGCCAGCAGCTACCGGACAGGGCCTCACACCGGGGAGCTGTTTTTT. Amino acids: CASSYRTGPHTGELFF.